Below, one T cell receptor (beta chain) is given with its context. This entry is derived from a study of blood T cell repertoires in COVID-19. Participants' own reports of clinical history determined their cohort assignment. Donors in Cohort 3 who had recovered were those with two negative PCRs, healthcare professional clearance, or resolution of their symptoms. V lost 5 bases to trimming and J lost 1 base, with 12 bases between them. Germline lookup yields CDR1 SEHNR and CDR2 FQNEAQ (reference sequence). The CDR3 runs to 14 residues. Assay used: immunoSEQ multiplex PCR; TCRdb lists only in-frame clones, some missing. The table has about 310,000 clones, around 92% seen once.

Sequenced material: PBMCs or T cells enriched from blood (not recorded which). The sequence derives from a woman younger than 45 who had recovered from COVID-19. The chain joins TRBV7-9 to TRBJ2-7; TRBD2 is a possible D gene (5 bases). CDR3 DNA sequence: TGTGCCAGCAGCCCACTGACTACGTCCTACGAGCAGTACTTC. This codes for CASSPLTTSYEQYF.